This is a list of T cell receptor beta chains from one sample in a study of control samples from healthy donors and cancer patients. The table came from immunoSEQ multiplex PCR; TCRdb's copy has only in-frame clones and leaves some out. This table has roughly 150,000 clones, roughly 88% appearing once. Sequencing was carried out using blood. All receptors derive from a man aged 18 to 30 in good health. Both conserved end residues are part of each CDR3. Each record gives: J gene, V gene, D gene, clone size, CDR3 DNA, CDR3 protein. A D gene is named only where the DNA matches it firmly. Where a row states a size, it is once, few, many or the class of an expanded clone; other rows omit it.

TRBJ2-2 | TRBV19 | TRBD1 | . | TGTGCCAGTAGTGTCCCCGGGACAGGGACCGGCGGGGAGCTGTTTTTT | CASSVPGTGTGGELFF
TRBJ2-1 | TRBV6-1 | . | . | TGTGCCAGCAGTGAAGCCCCAACCCTGGGCGATGAGCAGTTCTTC | CASSEAPTLGDEQFF
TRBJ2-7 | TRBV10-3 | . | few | TGTGCCATCAGTGACACTCTACTATACGAGCAGTACTTC | CAISDTLLYEQYF
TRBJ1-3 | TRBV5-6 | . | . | TGTGCCAGCAGCTTTTACAGCAGTAGAAACACCATATATTTT | CASSFYSSRNTIYF
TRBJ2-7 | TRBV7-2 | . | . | TGTGCCAGCACCCCAGGGTTACACGAGCAGTACTTC | CASTPGLHEQYF
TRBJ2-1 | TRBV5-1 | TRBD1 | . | TGCGCCAGCAGCTTGGCTGGGACAGTTGAGCAGTTCTTC | CASSLAGTVEQFF
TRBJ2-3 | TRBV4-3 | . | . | TGCGCCAGCAGCCAAGATGTGCTAAGCACAGATACGCAGTATTTT | CASSQDVLSTDTQYF
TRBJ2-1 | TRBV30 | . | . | TGTGCCTGGAGTTCCACCGGGTACGATGAGCAGTTCTTC | CAWSSTGYDEQFF
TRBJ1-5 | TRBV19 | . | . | TGTGCCAGTAGTATTCGGCACCATCTCAATCAGCCCCAGCATTTT | CASSIRHHLNQPQHF
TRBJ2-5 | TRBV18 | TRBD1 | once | TGTGCCAGCTCAACGCTGACAGGGGGTTGGAGAGAGACCCAGTACTTC | CASSTLTGGWRETQYF
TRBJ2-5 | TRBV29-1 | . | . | TGCAGCGTTGGCGAAGGGACGTACCAAGAGACCCAGTACTTC | CSVGEGTYQETQYF
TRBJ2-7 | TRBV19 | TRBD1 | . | TGTGCCAGTAGTATGGGGACAGGGAGGTACGAGCAGTACTTC | CASSMGTGRYEQYF
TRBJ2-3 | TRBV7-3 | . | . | TGTGCCAGCAGCTTAACCCAGGGAACAGATACGCAGTATTTT | CASSLTQGTDTQYF
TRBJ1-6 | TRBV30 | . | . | TGTGCCTGGAGTGAGCCCCCCCTTGCCTCACCCCTCCACTTT | CAWSEPPLASPLHF
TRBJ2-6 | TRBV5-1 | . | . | TGCGCCAGCAGCTTGTATGTAGGGACTGGGGCCAACGTCCTGACTTTC | CASSLYVGTGANVLTF
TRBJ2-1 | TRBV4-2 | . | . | TGTGCCAGCAGCCAAAACTCCCCCAGGGCGGGGGCGACCAACAATGAGCAGTTCTTC | CASSQNSPRAGATNNEQFF
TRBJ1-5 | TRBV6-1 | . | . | TGTGCCAGCAGTGATATACAGGGCTGGGGGAATCAGCCCCAGCATTTT | CASSDIQGWGNQPQHF
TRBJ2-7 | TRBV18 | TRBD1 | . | TGTGCCAGCTCACCAGTACAGGGGATCGAGCAGTACTTC | CASSPVQGIEQYF